These T cell receptor beta chains were read from a single sample in a study of glioma-infiltrating T cells. One entry per CDR3 protein, called by TCRdb with MiXCR from the multiplex PCR reads. The data show more than 350,000 distinct CDR3 sequences, 41% seen once. The sequencing input was glioma tissue, nonneoplastic brain tissue, or PBMCs (not recorded which). Receptors were obtained from a human donor with low-grade glioma or glioblastoma, undergoing nonglioma brain surgery, or in good health (not recorded which). Each CDR3 is given with its conserved first and last residue. D genes are given only for firm matches. The size entry is marked missing in some rows and otherwise reads once, few, many or a size class.

size: NA; V: TRBV28; J: TRBJ2-2; D: NA; DNA: TGTGCCAGCAGTTTTTTTGGAGGGGTCGGGGAGCTGTTTTTT; CDR3: CASSFFGGVGELFF
size: many; V: TRBV6-1; J: TRBJ1-1; D: NA; DNA: TGTGCCAGCAGTGAAGGGAGACAAGCTAACACTGAAGCTTTCTTT; CDR3: CASSEGRQANTEAFF
size: NA; V: TRBV2; J: TRBJ2-5; D: NA; DNA: TGTGCCAGCAGTTTGGGCGACAGTAGTACCCAGTACTTC; CDR3: CASSLGDSSTQYF
size: NA; V: TRBV6-2/TRBV6-3; J: TRBJ2-7; D: NA; DNA: TGTGCCAGCACCACGCTACTAGCAAGGGAGCGGTACGAGAAGTACTTC; CDR3: CASTTLLARERYEKYF
size: NA; V: TRBV5-6; J: TRBJ2-7; D: TRBD1; DNA: TGTGCCAGCAGCGGGGGACAGGGGGCGAGGGCCTACGAGCAGTACTTC; CDR3: CASSGGQGARAYEQYF
size: many; V: TRBV6-1; J: TRBJ1-1; D: NA; DNA: TGTGCCAGCACGAAGCGGGGGGCCTTTGAAGCTTTCTTT; CDR3: CASTKRGAFEAFF
size: NA; V: TRBV7-6; J: TRBJ2-7; D: TRBD1; DNA: TGTGCCAGCAGCTTAGGTGAACAGGGGGTTTACGAGCAGTACTTC; CDR3: CASSLGEQGVYEQYF
size: NA; V: TRBV19; J: TRBJ2-1; D: NA; DNA: TGTGCCAGTAGTGAGACTTCAGGGGGGTCCTACAATGAGCAGTTCTTC; CDR3: CASSETSGGSYNEQFF
size: NA; V: TRBV10-3; J: TRBJ2-3; D: TRBD2; DNA: TGTGCCGCCGGGACTAGCGGGATGTCAGATACGCAGTATTTT; CDR3: CAAGTSGMSDTQYF
size: NA; V: TRBV27; J: TRBJ2-7; D: NA; DNA: TGTGCCAGCAGTTTTGCTGGCACCTCGCGTTACGATCAGTACTTC; CDR3: CASSFAGTSRYDQYF
size: NA; V: TRBV3-1; J: TRBJ2-1; D: NA; DNA: TGTGCCAGCAGCCAGGGGGTTGAGCAGTTCTTC; CDR3: CASSQGVEQFF
size: few; V: TRBV4-3; J: TRBJ1-3; D: NA; DNA: TGCGCCAGCAGCCAAGAGTGGCCAGGGGGAAACACCATATATTTT; CDR3: CASSQEWPGGNTIYF
size: NA; V: TRBV7-8; J: TRBJ2-7; D: NA; DNA: TGTGCCAGCAGCCCCTTAATCGGGACAAGGAGGGAGCAGTACTTC; CDR3: CASSPLIGTRREQYF
size: few; V: TRBV20-1; J: TRBJ2-1; D: TRBD2; DNA: TGCAGTGCTAGAGATGGACTAGCGGGGGGTTACAATGAGCAGTTCTTC; CDR3: CSARDGLAGGYNEQFF
size: NA; V: TRBV7-2; J: TRBJ2-1; D: NA; DNA: TGTGCCAGCAGCTCCTTTGGTAGCGGACCGTCCGATGAGCAGTTCTTC; CDR3: CASSSFGSGPSDEQFF
size: NA; V: TRBV20-1; J: TRBJ2-2; D: NA; DNA: TGCAGTGCTACTGACTCCCAAACGGGCACCGGGGAGCTGTTTTTT; CDR3: CSATDSQTGTGELFF
size: NA; V: TRBV11-2; J: TRBJ2-3; D: TRBD2; DNA: TGTGCCAGCAGTTCCCTGACGGGGAGGGCTGATACGCAGTATTTT; CDR3: CASSSLTGRADTQYF
size: many; V: TRBV28; J: TRBJ2-7; D: TRBD1; DNA: TGTGCCAGCAGTCCAGGGGGCGGGTACGAGCAGTACTTC; CDR3: CASSPGGGYEQYF
size: many; V: TRBV20-1; J: TRBJ1-4; D: NA; DNA: TGCAGTGCCCCAGTCCGTAATGAAAAACTGTTTTTT; CDR3: CSAPVRNEKLFF
size: many; V: TRBV15; J: TRBJ2-7; D: TRBD2; DNA: TGTGCCACCAGCAATTCAAGGGAGGGCCCGGCGGGCTACGAGCAGTACTTC; CDR3: CATSNSREGPAGYEQYF
size: NA; V: TRBV6-1; J: TRBJ1-1; D: TRBD1; DNA: TGTGCCAGCAGCAAACGACAGGGGCCCCTGAACACTGAAGCTTTCTTT; CDR3: CASSKRQGPLNTEAFF
size: NA; V: TRBV12-3/TRBV12-4; J: TRBJ1-1; D: TRBD1; DNA: TGTGCCAGCAGTCGTACAGGGGTTGGGACTGAAGCTTTCTTT; CDR3: CASSRTGVGTEAFF
size: many; V: TRBV27; J: TRBJ1-5; D: NA; DNA: TGTGCCAGCAGGGTTATGGGACAGCCCCAGCATTTT; CDR3: CASRVMGQPQHF
size: NA; V: TRBV4-2; J: TRBJ2-1; D: NA; DNA: TGTGCCAGCAGCCAGGGAAGGGCCCCTGAGCAGTTCTTC; CDR3: CASSQGRAPEQFF
size: NA; V: TRBV28; J: TRBJ1-6; D: NA; DNA: TGTGCCAGCAGTTCCCCCGGGAGATCACCCCTCCACTTT; CDR3: CASSSPGRSPLHF
size: few; V: TRBV20-1; J: TRBJ2-7; D: NA; DNA: TGCAGTGCTAAGGGTCCGGGAGCCTACGAGCAGTACTTC; CDR3: CSAKGPGAYEQYF
size: many; V: TRBV28; J: TRBJ1-5; D: TRBD1; DNA: TGTGCCAGCAGTTTTCGAGGGGGCGTACCCCTAGAGCCCCAGCATTTT; CDR3: CASSFRGGVPLEPQHF
size: NA; V: TRBV20-1; J: TRBJ1-4; D: NA; DNA: TGCAGTGCCCCGTGGGCCCTCAGGGTCCCTTCTAATGAAAAACTGTTTTTT; CDR3: CSAPWALRVPSNEKLFF
size: few; V: TRBV10-3; J: TRBJ2-1; D: NA; DNA: TGTGCGTCCAGGGGCAGTCCCTCCTACAATGAGCAGTTCTTC; CDR3: CASRGSPSYNEQFF
size: few; V: TRBV4-1; J: TRBJ1-5; D: NA; DNA: TGCGCCAGCAGCCAAGTGGTAACAAATCAGCCCCAGCATTTT; CDR3: CASSQVVTNQPQHF